Listed below are T cell receptor beta chains from one sample, sequenced in a study of T-cell memory formation after mild COVID-19. One entry per CDR3 protein results from TCRdb running MiXCR on the 5' RACE reads. The sample shows about 250,000 distinct CDR3 sequences, 15% to 19% of them seen only once. Material for sequencing was PBMCs or a T cell subset sorted from them (not recorded which). These receptors were taken from an adult woman who had mild COVID-19 (a few samples of this study predate the infection). Cell type and time point are not known. Both conserved end residues are part of each CDR3. A D gene is named only where the DNA matches it firmly. Clone size is not always given. Where it is, it says once, few, many or a class for expanded clones.

>NA|TRBV5-8|TRBJ1-2|few
CASSYNREPGYTF
TGTGCCAGCAGCTATAACAGGGAGCCTGGCTACACCTTC
>TRBD1|TRBV11-2|TRBJ2-7|NA
CASSLRGTVVYEQYF
TGTGCCAGCAGCTTAAGGGGGACAGTGGTCTACGAGCAGTACTTC
>TRBD1|TRBV5-1|TRBJ1-4|NA
CASSTGQGYEKLFF
TGCGCCAGCAGCACGGGACAGGGTTATGAAAAACTGTTTTTT
>NA|TRBV11-1|TRBJ2-2|NA
CASSFGAVGELFF
TGTGCCAGCAGCTTTGGAGCGGTCGGGGAGCTGTTTTTT
>TRBD1|TRBV6-5|TRBJ1-2|many
CASSFDRDYGYTF
TGTGCCAGCAGCTTCGACAGGGACTATGGCTACACCTTC
>NA|TRBV4-2|TRBJ1-5|NA
CASSQVVGNSNQPQHF
TGTGCCAGCAGCCAAGTGGTGGGAAATAGCAATCAGCCCCAGCATTTT
>NA|TRBV12-3/TRBV12-4|TRBJ2-3|few
CASSLMRNTDTQYF
TGTGCCAGCAGTTTAATGCGGAACACAGATACGCAGTATTTT
>NA|TRBV2|TRBJ1-5|NA
CASSFGGDQPQHF
TGTGCCAGCAGTTTCGGGGGGGATCAGCCCCAGCATTTT
>NA|TRBV25-1|TRBJ2-5|NA
CASSEYVQETQYF
TGTGCCAGCAGTGAATACGTCCAAGAGACCCAGTACTTC
>NA|TRBV6-6|TRBJ2-2|NA
CASTAPGDANTGELFF
TGTGCCAGTACCGCCCCGGGGGACGCGAACACCGGGGAGCTGTTTTTT
>NA|TRBV18|TRBJ2-5|few
CASSPGDWETQYF
TGTGCCAGCTCACCTGGGGACTGGGAGACCCAGTACTTC
>NA|TRBV3-1|TRBJ1-1|few
CASSQGGRHEAFF
TGTGCCAGCAGCCAAGGTGGTAGGCATGAAGCTTTCTTT
>NA|TRBV12-3/TRBV12-4|TRBJ1-6|NA
CASSLAAEVSPLHF
TGTGCCAGCAGTTTAGCGGCTGAAGTGTCACCCCTCCACTTT
>TRBD2|TRBV5-1|TRBJ2-3|few
CASSFSPGLATDTQYF
TGCGCCAGCAGCTTCAGTCCGGGACTAGCGACAGATACGCAGTATTTT
>NA|TRBV6-2/TRBV6-3|TRBJ1-1|NA
CASSKDSLRTEAFF
TGTGCCAGCAGCAAGGACAGCCTAAGGACTGAAGCTTTCTTT
>TRBD1|TRBV18|TRBJ1-1|few
CASQQGSETEAFF
TGTGCCAGTCAACAGGGGTCTGAGACTGAAGCTTTCTTT
>TRBD1|TRBV12-3/TRBV12-4|TRBJ2-7|once
CASSHHQGGTGASYEQYF
TGTGCCAGCAGTCACCATCAGGGGGGGACAGGGGCGTCCTACGAGCAGTACTTC
>NA|TRBV20-1|TRBJ2-5|few
CSAPGLMRVPGETQYF
TGCAGTGCTCCCGGATTGATGAGGGTGCCAGGGGAGACCCAGTACTTC
>NA|TRBV5-1|TRBJ2-7|few
CASPAFREQYF
TGCGCCAGCCCGGCTTTTCGCGAGCAGTACTTC
>TRBD2|TRBV30|TRBJ2-1|NA
CAWSFTSGGASEQFF
TGTGCCTGGAGTTTTACTAGCGGGGGGGCCTCTGAGCAGTTCTTC
>TRBD2|TRBV7-2|TRBJ2-7|NA
CASSLSRTSAAYEQYF
TGTGCCAGCAGCTTATCCCGGACTAGCGCTGCCTACGAGCAGTACTTC
>NA|TRBV11-2|TRBJ2-7|NA
CASEDLSEQYF
TGTGCCAGCGAGGACCTATCAGAGCAGTACTTC
>TRBD2|TRBV20-1|TRBJ2-1|many
CSARVLAGSSYNEQFF
TGCAGTGCTAGAGTCCTAGCGGGGAGCTCCTACAATGAGCAGTTCTTC
>NA|TRBV7-3|TRBJ1-1|NA
CASSLTSLSGTGTEAFF
TGTGCCAGCAGCTTAACGTCATTGTCGGGGACTGGCACTGAAGCTTTCTTT
>NA|TRBV7-8|TRBJ2-5|NA
CASSLERPPFARTKRTQETQYF
TGTGCCAGCAGCTTAGAGAGACCCCCCTTCGCACGAACAAAAAGAACCCAAGAGACCCAGTACTTC
>NA|TRBV19|TRBJ2-2|few
CASSIPYVDTGELFF
TGTGCCAGTAGTATCCCCTATGTAGACACCGGGGAGCTGTTTTTT
>TRBD1|TRBV3-1|TRBJ2-1|few
CASSQDWTGGYNEQFF
TGTGCCAGCAGCCAAGATTGGACAGGGGGTTACAATGAGCAGTTCTTC
>NA|TRBV24-1|TRBJ2-1|NA
CATSDFVPGRNNEQFF
TGTGCCACCAGTGATTTTGTGCCAGGGAGGAACAATGAGCAGTTCTTC
>TRBD2|TRBV7-2|TRBJ2-3|few
CASSHAGGVADTQYF
TGTGCCAGCAGCCACGCGGGGGGAGTGGCAGATACGCAGTATTTT
>TRBD2|TRBV4-2|TRBJ2-7|few
CASSQEGGLAGPRHEQYF
TGTGCCAGCAGCCAAGAAGGAGGACTAGCGGGACCCCGGCACGAGCAGTACTTC
>TRBD2|TRBV19|TRBJ2-1|NA
CASTPRAGALKSSYNEQFF
TGTGCCAGTACCCCTCGAGCGGGAGCGTTAAAGAGCTCCTACAATGAGCAGTTCTTC
>TRBD2|TRBV3-1|TRBJ2-1|many
CASSPAGTTYNEQFF
TGTGCCAGCAGCCCAGCCGGGACTACCTACAATGAGCAGTTCTTC
>NA|TRBV18|TRBJ1-4|few
CASSAGQPPGEKLFF
TGTGCCAGCTCAGCCGGACAGCCCCCGGGTGAAAAACTGTTTTTT
>TRBD2|TRBV5-5|TRBJ2-3|NA
CASSPGLAANTDTQYF
TGTGCCAGCAGCCCCGGACTAGCGGCTAACACAGATACGCAGTATTTT
>NA|TRBV21-1|TRBJ2-1|NA
CASSWRGSYNEQFF
TGTGCCAGCAGCTGGAGGGGATCCTACAATGAGCAGTTCTTC
>TRBD1|TRBV12-3/TRBV12-4|TRBJ1-2|NA
CATRDRVQSYGYTF
TGTGCCACCAGGGACAGGGTTCAAAGCTATGGCTACACCTTC
>NA|TRBV12-3/TRBV12-4|TRBJ1-1|few
CASSPRFREAFF
TGTGCCAGCAGTCCACGTTTTAGGGAAGCTTTCTTT
>NA|TRBV15|TRBJ2-2|NA
CATSREKGLNTGELFF
TGTGCCACCAGCAGAGAAAAGGGCCTGAACACCGGGGAGCTGTTTTTT
>TRBD1|TRBV12-3/TRBV12-4|TRBJ1-1|few
CASSPGQGWDTEAFF
TGTGCCAGCAGCCCCGGACAGGGGTGGGACACTGAAGCTTTCTTT
>NA|TRBV9|TRBJ1-5|NA
CASSVGGGQWPQHF
TGTGCCAGCAGCGTAGGGGGGGGACAATGGCCCCAGCATTTT
>TRBD2|TRBV6-2/TRBV6-3|TRBJ2-1|NA
CASSAPGLAGVLGSYNEQFF
TGTGCCAGCAGTGCCCCTGGACTAGCGGGAGTTCTTGGGTCCTACAATGAGCAGTTCTTC
>TRBD1|TRBV6-1|TRBJ2-1|few
CETGGSYNEQFF
TGCGAGACAGGGGGCTCCTACAATGAGCAGTTCTTC
>TRBD1|TRBV6-6|TRBJ2-4|few
CASSPGQGNIQYF
TGTGCCAGCAGCCCGGGACAGGGAAACATTCAGTACTTC
>NA|TRBV19|TRBJ1-1|NA
CASSIPGAASNTEAFF
TGTGCCAGTAGTATCCCAGGGGCGGCATCGAACACTGAAGCTTTCTTT
>NA|TRBV4-2|TRBJ2-1|few
CASSLGERPSSYNEQFF
TGTGCCAGCAGCCTCGGAGAGCGACCTAGCTCCTACAATGAGCAGTTCTTC
>TRBD2|TRBV9|TRBJ2-2|few
CASSVSLGAAGTGELFF
TGTGCCAGCAGCGTATCCCTTGGTGCAGCGGGAACCGGGGAGCTGTTTTTT
>NA|TRBV9|TRBJ2-3|NA
CASSVDRYTDTQYF
TGTGCCAGCAGCGTAGATAGGTATACAGATACGCAGTATTTT
>NA|TRBV15|TRBJ1-1|NA
CATSRDSARQRMNTEAFF
TGTGCCACCAGCAGAGATTCCGCGAGACAGAGAATGAACACTGAAGCTTTCTTT
>NA|TRBV29-1|TRBJ2-7|few
CSVLTAQSYEQYF
TGCAGCGTTTTGACGGCTCAATCCTACGAGCAGTACTTC
>NA|TRBV20-1|TRBJ2-7|many
CSAVRGKGDEQYF
TGCAGTGCCGTACGGGGGAAAGGGGACGAGCAGTACTTC
>NA|TRBV6-1|TRBJ2-7|NA
CASSAGGGNSYEQYF
TGTGCCAGCAGTGCCGGAGGGGGGAACAGCTACGAGCAGTACTTC
>NA|TRBV7-4|TRBJ2-7|many
CASSLSRGAGTSYEQYF
TGTGCCAGCAGCCTAAGCCGCGGGGCGGGGACCTCCTACGAGCAGTACTTC
>NA|TRBV18|TRBJ1-5|NA
CASSPSGNGNQPQHF
TGTGCCAGCTCACCATCAGGGAATGGCAATCAGCCCCAGCATTTT
>NA|TRBV25-1|TRBJ1-1|NA
CASSEGQVGRTEAFF
TGTGCCAGCAGTGAGGGGCAGGTCGGGAGGACTGAAGCTTTCTTT
>TRBD1|TRBV14|TRBJ1-1|few
CASSQLTGATEAFF
TGTGCCAGCAGCCAGCTAACAGGGGCCACTGAAGCTTTCTTT
>TRBD2|TRBV5-1|TRBJ2-3|NA
CASSLERETDTQYF
TGCGCCAGCAGCTTGGAGCGGGAGACAGATACGCAGTATTTT
>TRBD2|TRBV7-2|TRBJ2-5|few
CASSFRPARGGQETQYF
TGTGCCAGCAGCTTTCGGCCCGCGCGGGGGGGCCAAGAGACCCAGTACTTC